A selection of T cell receptor beta chains follows, all from one sample in a study of blood T cell repertoires in COVID-19. Assay used: immunoSEQ multiplex PCR; TCRdb lists only in-frame clones, some missing. The data hold approximately 350,000 clones, with about 86% observed a single time. Sequencing input: peripheral blood. The receptors were gathered from a man aged 25 to 40 with active or convalescent COVID-19. Each CDR3 is given with its conserved first and last residue. The D gene is left open where the match is weak. Where a row states a size, it is once, few, many or the class of an expanded clone; other rows omit it.

TRBD1,NA,TRBJ1-4,TRBV5-4,17,CASSRNSQGRTNEKLFF,TGTGCCAGCAGCCGGAACTCACAGGGGCGAACTAATGAAAAACTGTTTTTT
NA,NA,TRBJ1-5,TRBV2,11,CAGRGDGPQHF,TGTGCCGGCCGCGGGGACGGGCCCCAGCATTTT
NA,NA,TRBJ1-2,TRBV7-2,17,CASSTPSTGPGGYGYTF,TGTGCCAGCAGCACTCCTTCGACGGGTCCGGGAGGCTATGGCTACACCTTC
TRBD2,NA,TRBJ2-1,TRBV6-4,15,CASSITSGATAEQFF,TGTGCCAGCAGTATAACTAGCGGGGCTACGGCTGAGCAGTTCTTC
NA,NA,TRBJ1-4,TRBV30,16,CAWSVPEAATNEKLFF,TGTGCCTGGAGTGTACCAGAGGCAGCAACTAATGAAAAACTGTTTTTT
NA,NA,TRBJ1-6,TRBV5-4,15,CASSGGGTANSPLHF,TGTGCCAGCAGCGGGGGGGGAACAGCCAATTCACCCCTCCACTTT
NA,NA,TRBJ2-1,TRBV9,14,CASSLLGAGNEQFF,TGTGCCAGCAGCCTCTTAGGTGCGGGCAATGAGCAGTTCTTC
NA,NA,TRBJ1-1,TRBV1,17,CTSSQAGGEVLNTEAFF,TGCACCAGCAGCCAGGCAGGGGGCGAAGTTTTGAACACTGAAGCTTTCTTT
TRBD1,NA,TRBJ1-3,TRBV19,15,CASCPDRSSGNTIYF,TGTGCCTCTTGTCCGGACAGGAGCTCTGGAAACACCATATATTTT
NA,NA,TRBJ2-1,TRBV9,13,CASSVTGFGEQFF,TGTGCCAGCAGCGTTACAGGGTTCGGTGAGCAGTTCTTC
TRBD2,NA,TRBJ2-3,TRBV12-5,14,CASGPGGALDTQYF,TGTGCTAGTGGTCCGGGGGGGGCTTTGGATACGCAGTATTTT
TRBD2,NA,TRBJ2-7,TRBV4-1,16,CASSQDFAGEISEQYF,TGCGCCAGCAGCCAAGATTTTGCGGGAGAGATCTCCGAGCAGTACTTC
NA,NA,TRBJ2-6,TRBV25-1,17,CATPGPTVLSGANVLTF,TGTGCCACCCCGGGTCCAACGGTTCTCTCTGGGGCCAACGTCCTGACTTTC
NA,NA,TRBJ1-4,TRBV11-3,15,CASSLEARDKEKLFF,TGTGCCAGCAGCTTAGAAGCCAGGGATAAGGAAAAACTGTTTTTT
NA,NA,TRBJ1-4,TRBV5-8,15,CASSPYGQGSEKLFF,TGTGCCAGCAGCCCGTACGGGCAGGGGTCCGAAAAACTGTTTTTT
NA,NA,TRBJ1-6,TRBV25-1,15,CASSDYSSYNSPLHF,TGTGCCAGCAGTGATTACAGCTCCTATAATTCACCCCTCCACTTT
TRBD2,NA,TRBJ2-1,TRBV9,16,CASSPRTSGIYNEQFF,TGTGCCAGCAGCCCCCGGACTAGCGGGATCTACAATGAGCAGTTCTTC
TRBD1,NA,TRBJ1-2,TRBV19,15,CASSTGQGANYGYTF,TGTGCCAGTAGTACCGGACAGGGTGCTAACTATGGCTACACCTTC
NA,NA,TRBJ1-2,TRBV5-1,12,CASSLHATGYTF,TGCGCCAGCAGCTTACATGCAACTGGCTACACCTTC
NA,few,TRBJ1-5,TRBV24-1,14,CATSDRRENQPQHF,TGTGCCACCAGTGACCGACGGGAGAATCAGCCCCAGCATTTT
TRBD1,NA,TRBJ1-2,TRBV27,14,CASSFPGQGDGYTF,TGTGCCAGCAGTTTTCCGGGACAGGGTGATGGCTACACCTTC
NA,once,TRBJ1-5,TRBV19,15,CASSMGRSSNQPQHF,TGTGCCAGTAGTATGGGCAGATCGAGCAATCAGCCCCAGCATTTT
TRBD1,NA,TRBJ1-2,TRBV4-1,18,CASSQGKDRGRDNYGYTF,TGCGCCAGCAGCCAGGGGAAGGACAGGGGCCGGGATAACTATGGCTACACCTTC
TRBD1,NA,TRBJ1-1,TRBV24-1,12,CATSDRRGKAFF,TGTGCCACCAGTGACCGCAGGGGGAAAGCTTTCTTT
NA,few,TRBJ2-1,TRBV24-1,12,CATSTGYNEQFF,TGTGCCACCAGTACAGGGTACAATGAGCAGTTCTTC
TRBD2,NA,TRBJ2-5,TRBV6-5,13,CASRLAGEETQYF,TGTGCCAGCAGGTTAGCGGGGGAAGAGACCCAGTACTTC
NA,NA,TRBJ2-3,TRBV7-2,17,CASSLEGPGTHTDTQYF,TGTGCCAGCAGCTTAGAGGGACCCGGGACTCACACAGATACGCAGTATTTT
NA,NA,TRBJ2-3,TRBV5-4,14,CASSHLRDTDTQYF,TGTGCCAGCAGCCACCTGAGAGACACAGATACGCAGTATTTT
TRBD2,NA,TRBJ2-2,TRBV5-1,14,CASSLGAGGGELFF,TGCGCCAGCAGCCTTGGAGCGGGGGGCGGGGAGCTGTTTTTT
NA,NA,TRBJ1-2,TRBV14,13,CASSPRGNYGYTF,TGTGCCAGCAGCCCCAGGGGCAACTATGGCTACACCTTC
TRBD1,few,TRBJ1-2,TRBV18,14,CASSPGTGRGGYTF,TGTGCCAGCTCCCCAGGGACAGGGAGAGGCGGCTACACCTTC
NA,NA,TRBJ2-3,TRBV29-1,12,CSVGGRADTQYF,TGCTCGGTGGGAGGAAGGGCAGATACGCAGTATTTT
NA,NA,TRBJ1-1,TRBV9,13,CASSTFGGTEAFF,TGTGCCAGCAGTACTTTTGGGGGGACTGAAGCTTTCTTT
TRBD2,NA,TRBJ2-7,TRBV30,13,CAWSGTSAYEQYF,TGTGCCTGGAGTGGGACTAGCGCCTACGAGCAGTACTTC
NA,NA,TRBJ1-1,TRBV9,13,CASSARTDTEAFF,TGTGCCAGCAGCGCCCGGACAGACACTGAAGCTTTCTTT
TRBD2,NA,TRBJ2-1,TRBV24-1,15,CATSDRTSGGDEQFF,TGTGCCACCAGTGATCGGACTAGCGGGGGGGATGAGCAGTTCTTC
TRBD2,once,TRBJ2-4,TRBV7-2,18,CASSPRLAGLLAKNIQYF,TGTGCCAGCAGCCCCAGACTAGCGGGACTTCTAGCCAAAAACATTCAGTACTTC
TRBD1,NA,TRBJ1-2,TRBV12-3/TRBV12-4,10,CAISGGGYTF,TGTGCCATCTCAGGGGGTGGCTACACCTTC
NA,NA,TRBJ1-1,TRBV29-1,13,CSAYIPGVMEAFF,TGCAGCGCTTATATTCCGGGGGTGATGGAAGCTTTCTTT